This TCR beta chain was sequenced in a study of OX40 agonist ivuxolimab in advanced cancers. General observations from the study: Among T cells, CD8+ cells averaged more expanded clones than CD4+ cells.

On this clone itself: What it recognizes is unknown.

The germline V gene has CDR1 SGHNT and CDR2 YENEEA. The trim removed 5 bases at V and 2 bases at J, leaving 10 bases unmatched. The CDR3 loop spans 16 amino acids. Clones were sequenced by immunoSEQ multiplex PCR, and TCRdb holds only the in-frame ones, with some missing. The sample has about 32,000 clones, roughly 79% seen once. This chain uses TRBV11-3 with TRBJ2-7, with 9 nucleotides matching TRBD1. This receptor was obtained from an adult with an advanced solid tumor such as melanoma, head and neck, liver or kidney cancer. Sequenced material: CD4+ or CD8+ T cells sorted from blood, taken in a trial of the OX40 agonist ivuxolimab. Here the CDR3 reads CASSPGTGTGTYEQYF. CDR3 DNA sequence: TGTGCCAGCAGCCCAGGGACCGGGACAGGGACCTACGAGCAGTACTTC.